The 21 T cell receptor beta chains presented below share a single source sample, sequenced in a study of cytomegalovirus exposure and HLA in healthy donors. The study ran its PCR with 60 Vbeta and 13 Jbeta primers. Data came from immunoSEQ multiplex PCR; TCRdb stores just in-frame clones and leaves some out. The table has 89,000 or so clones, around 75% seen once. What was sequenced was PBMCs. These receptors were collected from a man younger than 30 in good health and CMV-seropositive.

The chain recombines TRBV10-1 with TRBJ2-5, with TRBD1 matching over 9 bases. The germline gives CDR1 WNHNN, CDR2 SYGVQD (reference sequence). This CDR3 has 15 residues. V lost 0 bases, J lost 2 bases, and 1 base stayed unmatched. The CDR3 nucleotides read TGCGCCAGCAGTGAGTCGGGACAGGGTCAAGAGACCCAGTACTTC. Protein sequence: CASSESGQGQETQYF.

V is TRBV18 and J is TRBJ2-3; 10 nucleotides align to TRBD2. CDR3 length equals 17 residues. Germline CDR1 KGHSH, CDR2 LQKENI. V dropped 4 bases and J dropped 0; count of bases not matched to a gene: 7. CDR3 region: CASSRRSSGGSTDTQYF. The CDR3 nucleotides are TGTGCCAGCTCACGACGTTCTAGCGGGGGTAGCACAGATACGCAGTATTTT.

This chain connects TRBV5-1 to TRBJ1-1; 7 nucleotides line up with TRBD1. CDR3 length: 16 amino acids. With V trimmed by 4 bases and J by 10 bases, 19 bases remained unmatched. The germline V gene has CDR1 SGHRS and CDR2 YFSETQ. The CDR3 DNA reads as TGCGCCAGCAGCCCAAACGGCGACACAGGGGCCATAGGAGCTTTCTTT. It encodes CASSPNGDTGAIGAFF.

The gene calls are TRBV4-2 and TRBJ1-3; possibly TRBD1 for D (5 bases). Germline CDR1 is LGHNA and CDR2 is YNFKEQ. The CDR3 runs to 16 residues. The V end lost 3 bases, the J end lost 0 bases, and 12 bases lay between the germline ends. The CDR3 DNA follows: TGTGCCAGCAGCCATTTACAGGCCTTCTCTGGAAACACCATATATTTT. Amino acids: CASSHLQAFSGNTIYF.

This clone came up a few times. The chain links TRBV6-1 to TRBJ2-3, with D possibly TRBD2 on 6 matching bases. Germline V gives CDR1 MNHNS, CDR2 SASEGT. The CDR3 loop spans 16 amino acids. Trimming took off 4 bases at V and 3 bases at J, with 17 bases between the two ends. The DNA of the CDR3 is TGTGCCAGCAGTGTGTCGGCGGGGCTATTGACAGATACGCAGTATTTT. Translating it yields CASSVSAGLLTDTQYF.

This clone was detected only a few times. This chain connects TRBV6-5 to TRBJ2-7; 9 bases match TRBD2. The V and J ends lost 4 bases and 0 bases, in that order; junction bases with no gene match: 1. Germline CDR1 and CDR2: MNHEY and SVGAGI. The CDR3 totals 14 residues. CDR3 coding DNA: TGTGCCAGCAGTTTAGCGGGGGCCTCCTACGAGCAGTACTTC. It yields the protein CASSLAGASYEQYF.

This chain joins TRBV5-1 and TRBJ1-1, with 7 bases fitting TRBD1. CDR1 is SGHRS, CDR2 YFSETQ, per germline. Trimming at V came to 2 bases and at J to 4 bases, leaving 8 bases not matched to a gene. CDR3 size: 15 residues. CDR3 protein: CASSFDLTGPTEAFF. In DNA, the CDR3 is TGCGCCAGCAGCTTCGACCTGACAGGGCCCACTGAAGCTTTCTTT.

V usage is TRBV7-9 and J usage is TRBJ1-4; TRBD1 aligns across 7 bases. CDR3 size: 15 residues. Germline-derived CDR1 and CDR2 are SEHNR and FQNEAQ (reference sequence). V lost 5 bases, J lost 4 bases, and 7 bases stayed unmatched. The DNA for the CDR3 is TGTGCCAGCAGCCGACGGGACAGAAATAATGAAAAACTGTTTTTT. It specifies CASSRRDRNNEKLFF.

The V and J genes are TRBV6-5 and TRBJ1-5, with D maybe TRBD1 (5 bases). Germline V CDR1 and CDR2: MNHEY, SVGAGI. This CDR3 has 13 residues. Deletions cut 4 bases from V and 4 bases from J, with 8 bases between. CDR3 DNA: TGTGCCAGCAGTTGGGGGGATAATCAGCCCCAGCATTTT. It yields the protein CASSWGDNQPQHF.

This sequence joins TRBV6-1 and TRBJ1-1; D remains ambiguous. Trimming took off 3 bases at V and 0 bases at J, with 2 bases between the two ends. The CDR3 runs to 12 residues. From germline, CDR1 is MNHNS and CDR2 SASEGT. The CDR3 spells CASSDLNTEAFF. The CDR3 coding sequence is TGTGCCAGCAGTGACTTGAACACTGAAGCTTTCTTT.

This chain connects TRBV28 to TRBJ2-5; the match to TRBD1 covers 9 bases. CDR1 is MDHEN and CDR2 is SYDVKM in the germline V gene. V dropped 7 bases and J dropped 4; count of bases not matched to a gene: 7. The CDR3 is 14 amino acids. CDR3 region: CASTAGQGGETQYF. CDR3 coding DNA: TGTGCCAGCACCGCGGGACAGGGCGGAGAGACCCAGTACTTC.

This chain links TRBV5-1 with TRBJ2-3, with D tentatively TRBD2 (6 bases). Trimming left V 3 bases short and J 6 bases short, with 14 bases between. This CDR3 has 14 amino acids. Germline V gives CDR1 SGHRS, CDR2 YFSETQ. CDR3 bases: TGCGCCAGCAGCTCGGAACGGGGGACCGATACGCAGTATTTT. It encodes CASSSERGTDTQYF.

About this clone itself: The DNA is left out, because the CDR3 cannot be placed on it with certainty; the CDR3 is given as TCRdb lists it. The chain couples TRBV28 to TRBJ1-2; the listed D gene, TRBD1, was not tested against the DNA. The CDR3 is 12 residues long, ends included. Germline values: CDR1 MDHEN, CDR2 SYDVKM. The CDR3: CASRVGTGSNTF.

This rearrangement joins TRBV7-9 to TRBJ2-7; the D is unclear. The CDR3 consists of 11 residues. The germline V gene encodes CDR1 SEHNR and CDR2 FQNEAQ (reference sequence). V lost 5 bases and J 4 bases, leaving 6 bases between the germline ends. CDR3 in DNA: TGTGCCAGCAGCGACGGGTACGAGCAGTACTTC. Its protein is CASSDGYEQYF.

The chain combines TRBV4-1 with TRBJ1-2; TRBD1 matches at 9 bases. The V gene's germline CDR1 is MGHRA and CDR2 YSYEKL. V lost 2 bases, J lost 8 bases, and 12 bases stayed unmatched. The CDR3 is 16 residues long. CDR3 protein: CASSQPRDRASRGYTF. DNA of the CDR3: TGCGCCAGCAGCCAACCCCGGGACAGGGCGAGTAGGGGCTACACCTTC.

The rearrangement links TRBV28 to TRBJ1-2, with D maybe TRBD1 (6 bases). Germline V gene lookup returns CDR1 MDHEN and CDR2 SYDVKM. CDR3 length equals 15 residues. Trimming took off 2 bases at V and 6 bases at J, with 16 bases between the two ends. The CDR3 protein is CASSLKGGRRDGYTF. Written as DNA, the CDR3 is TGTGCCAGCAGTTTAAAGGGGGGGCGCAGGGATGGCTACACCTTC.

This clone showed up just a few times. The chain links TRBV5-1 to TRBJ2-1, with TRBD1 matching over 8 bases. J was trimmed by 4 bases and V by 4 bases; bases with no gene match: 13. From germline, CDR1 is SGHRS and CDR2 YFSETQ. This CDR3 comprises 17 residues. In DNA, the CDR3 is TGCGCCAGCAGCGCAGGGACAGGCGGTGGGTTTTACAATGAGCAGTTCTTC. Its translation: CASSAGTGGGFYNEQFF.

The J gene is TRBJ2-7, the V gene TRBV18; TRBD2 matches at 15 bases. J gave up 7 bases and V 3 bases, and 10 bases lay outside the gene matches. The CDR3 is 17 amino acids. Germline loops: CDR1 KGHSH, CDR2 LQKENI. The CDR3 loop is CASSPGTSGGHRGEQYF. In nucleotides, the CDR3 is TGTGCCAGCTCACCGGGGACTAGCGGGGGGCACAGGGGAGAGCAGTACTTC.

The chain uses TRBV4-1 and TRBJ2-2; D is unresolved. CDR3 length: 15 amino acids. Between the trimmed V and J ends, which lost 5 bases and 0 bases, there was a span of 10 bases. Germline CDR1 is MGHRA and CDR2 is YSYEKL. CDR3 DNA: TGCGCCAGCAGCAGAGAGGCGGCGAACACCGGGGAGCTGTTTTTT. Its protein is CASSREAANTGELFF.

CDR3 residues: CASSLRGQGEAFF. CDR3 DNA: TGTGCCAGCAGCTTGAGGGGGCAAGGTGAAGCTTTCTTT. The chain uses TRBV5-5 and TRBJ1-1, with TRBD1 identical over 7 bases. Looked up from germline, CDR1 is SGHKS and CDR2 is YYEKEE (reference sequence). V lost 1 base to trimming and J lost 7 bases; unmatched junction nucleotides: 4. This CDR3 comprises 13 residues. The full variable domain, completed using reference TRBV5-5 and TRBJ1-1, is DAGVTQSPTHLIKTRGQQVTLRCSPISGHKSVSWYQQVLGQGPQFIFQYYEKEERGRGNFPDRFSARQFPNYSSELNVNALLLGDSALYLCASSLRGQGEAFFGQGTRLTVV.

This chain connects TRBV10-3 to TRBJ2-6; 12 bases agree with TRBD2. The CDR3 runs 13 residues. Unmatched junction bases numbered 4, after V lost 6 bases and J lost 13 bases. The germline CDR1 and CDR2 sequences are ENHRY and SYGVKD. CDR3 in DNA: TGTGCCATCAGCCTAGCGGGGGGGCCTGTCCTGACTTTC. Translation: CAISLAGGPVLTF.